The following is a TCR beta chain sequence with its context. Assay: immunoSEQ multiplex PCR; the TCRdb copy retains only in-frame clones and omits some. The repertoire holds millions of clones, with roughly 95% as singletons. The CDR3 is 15 amino acids. V shed 7 bases and J 4 bases; nucleotides not matched to a gene: 12. Germline CDR1 reads SNHLY; CDR2 reads FYNNEI. The data are from a study of shared clonotypes between healthy human individuals. CD45RO-negative cells were positively selected for CCR7, leaving out terminally differentiated effector memory CD45RA+ cells. Sequencing was done on a sample of naive CD8+ T cells sorted from blood. The source is a man aged 18 to 30 in good health. V is TRBV2 and J is TRBJ2-7; the match to TRBD2 covers 8 bases. CDR3 sequence (DNA): TGTGCCAGCATCGGAGGCGGGACTAGAGGGTACGAGCAGTACTTC. Its translation: CASIGGGTRGYEQYF.